Following are 26 T cell receptor beta chains from one sample sequenced in a study of blood T cell repertoires in COVID-19. Here immunoSEQ multiplex PCR was the method, and the copy in TCRdb shows in-frame clones only, minus some. The sample gives 90,000 to 120,000 clones, about four fifths of which show up once; approximately 4.3% is in the top ten. The sequencing sample was made of peripheral blood. The source of these receptors is a man aged 70-80 years with acute or convalescent COVID-19.

V is TRBV6-5 and J is TRBJ2-3, with TRBD2 identical over 7 bases. The CDR3 is 14 amino acids. Trimming took 5 bases from V and 0 from J; bases not matched to a gene: 2. Germline V gene data show CDR1 as MNHEY and CDR2 as SVGAGI. The CDR3 protein is CASSPRGSTDTQYF. For the CDR3, the DNA is TGTGCCAGCAGTCCGCGGGGGAGCACAGATACGCAGTATTTT.

This clone appeared a single time. The rearrangement links TRBV25-1 to TRBJ2-2; D not certain. Germline-derived CDR1 and CDR2 are MGHDK and SYGVNS. V was cut by 4 bases and J by 1 base, with 7 bases left in between. The CDR3 is 14 residues long. This CDR3 reads CASSAAGNTGELFF. CDR3 nucleotide sequence: TGTGCCAGCAGTGCGGCAGGGAACACCGGGGAGCTGTTTTTT.

This clone has a single count. The chain recombines TRBV18 with TRBJ1-4; TRBD1 might be the D (5 bases). V lost 5 bases and J lost 3, with 13 bases in between. The germline CDR1 and CDR2 sequences are KGHSH and LQKENI. The CDR3 sequence is 15 residues long. The CDR3 region has the DNA TGTGCCAGCTCAGCCCTGGCGGGGCCTAATGAAAAACTGTTTTTT. Translation: CASSALAGPNEKLFF.

This clone has more than one count but fewer than ten. The chain recombines TRBV5-1 with TRBJ2-1; 7 bases match TRBD2. V lost 0 bases to trimming and J lost 13 bases; unmatched junction nucleotides: 4. This CDR3 contains 12 residues. Germline lookup yields CDR1 SGHRS and CDR2 YFSETQ. The DNA of the CDR3 is TGCGCCAGCAGCTTGGACGGGGAGGGACAGTTCTTC. As protein: CASSLDGEGQFF.

This clone was counted once. J is TRBJ1-2 and V is TRBV7-9; TRBD1 aligns across 7 bases. Germline CDR1 reads SEHNR; CDR2 reads FQNEAQ (reference sequence). The V gene end was trimmed by 4 bases and the J gene end by 4 bases; junction bases not matched to a gene: 9. The CDR3 is 15 amino acids. The CDR3 bases are TGTGCCAGCAGCTCGGGACAGTCCCCCAGCTATGGCTACACCTTC. The encoded protein is CASSSGQSPSYGYTF.

This chain joins TRBV4-2 and TRBJ2-3, with D possibly being TRBD2 (5 bases). V was trimmed by 0 bases and J by 7 bases, leaving 8 bases between them. Germline CDR1 is LGHNA and CDR2 is YNFKEQ. The CDR3 extends over 13 amino acids. The CDR3 loop reads CASSQDEGHTQYF. CDR3 sequence (DNA): TGTGCCAGCAGCCAAGATGAGGGCCATACGCAGTATTTT.

J is TRBJ1-1 and V is TRBV7-6, with D unclear. The CDR3 loop spans 15 amino acids. V gave up 8 bases and J gave up 1 base, with 17 bases separating them. Germline V gives CDR1 SGHVS, CDR2 FNYEAQ. Here the CDR3 reads CASPNFYGANTEAFF. The CDR3 DNA reads as TGTGCCAGCCCCAATTTCTATGGAGCGAACACTGAAGCTTTCTTT.

This sequence joins TRBV28 and TRBJ1-2, with 10 nucleotides matching TRBD1. Losses at the gene ends were 4 bases for V and 0 bases for J; bases not matched to a gene: 8. Germline CDR1 MDHEN, CDR2 SYDVKM. The CDR3 runs to 17 residues. CDR3 protein: CASSSGTGEAANYGYTF. CDR3 DNA: TGTGCCAGCAGTTCCGGGACAGGGGAGGCCGCTAACTATGGCTACACCTTC.

This clone was counted a few times. The chain has TRBV5-8 and TRBJ2-5; D is possibly TRBD1 (5 bases). CDR3 length: 13 residues. Per germline, CDR1 SGHTS and CDR2 YDEGEE. V was pared by 0 bases and J by 5 bases, with 8 bases between. The CDR3 nucleotides read TGTGCCAGCAGCTTGGGGGGCCAGGAGACCCAGTACTTC. Amino acids: CASSLGGQETQYF.

The chain uses TRBV2 and TRBJ2-2; D not resolved. This CDR3 comprises 15 residues. The V gene lost 2 bases and the J gene lost 2 bases, with 9 bases spanning the gap. Germline-derived CDR1 and CDR2 are SNHLY and FYNNEI. CDR3 DNA sequence: TGTGCCAGCAGTGAATCGCAGTTTAACACCGGGGAGCTGTTTTTT. The encoded protein is CASSESQFNTGELFF.

The J gene is TRBJ1-3, the V gene TRBV5-1; D remains ambiguous. V was pared by 4 bases and J by 0 bases, with 11 bases between. The CDR3 is 15 amino acids. Germline V CDR1 and CDR2: SGHRS, YFSETQ. The CDR3 loop reads CASSEQANSGNTIYF. The CDR3 DNA is TGCGCCAGCAGCGAGCAGGCCAACTCTGGAAACACCATATATTTT.

The chain is built from TRBV5-1 and TRBJ2-2, with 11 positions matching TRBD1. V gave up 1 base and J gave up 5 bases; unmatched junction bases: 4. This CDR3 comprises 16 residues. Germline CDR1 reads SGHRS; CDR2 reads YFSETQ. The CDR3 nucleotides read TGCGCCAGCAGCTTGCTCGGGACAGGGGGGACCGGGGAGCTGTTTTTT. It yields the protein CASSLLGTGGTGELFF.

This rearrangement joins TRBV6-5 to TRBJ1-5, with no clear D. The germline V and J ends were trimmed by 7 bases and 1 base, with 8 bases remaining between them. The CDR3 extends over 13 amino acids. CDR1 and CDR2 from the germline V gene are MNHEY and SVGAGI. The CDR3 reads CASTRGSNQPQHF. The CDR3 DNA reads TGTGCCAGCACCAGAGGGAGCAATCAGCCCCAGCATTTT.

The chain uses TRBV3-1 (or the pseudogene TRBV3-2) and TRBJ1-6; tentatively, D is TRBD1 (5 bases). From germline, CDR1 is LGHDT and CDR2 YNNKEL (reference sequence). The V end was cut by 2 bases, the J end by 0 bases, with 17 bases between. The CDR3 is 19 residues long. The CDR3 DNA sequence: TGTGCCAGCAGCCAAATCAGACCGGGGCGGGGCTCCTATAATTCACCCCTCCACTTT. As protein: CASSQIRPGRGSYNSPLHF.

The chain couples TRBV6-5 to TRBJ2-7; tentative D call: TRBD1 (6 bases). Trimming took off 2 bases at V and 6 bases at J, with 14 bases between the two ends. Germline V gives CDR1 MNHEY, CDR2 SVGAGI. The CDR3 is 14 residues long. Written as DNA, the CDR3 is TGTGCCAGCAGTTACCTTGTACAGGGTGGCGAGCAGTACTTC. Encoded protein: CASSYLVQGGEQYF.

The chain couples TRBV19 to TRBJ2-2; 8 nucleotides align to TRBD2. V dropped 7 bases and J dropped 5; count of bases not matched to a gene: 6. This CDR3 has 14 amino acids. Germline V gene lookup returns CDR1 LNHDA and CDR2 SQIVND (reference sequence). The CDR3 sequence: CASTYGGETGELFF. CDR3 DNA sequence: TGTGCCAGTACCTACGGGGGGGAAACCGGGGAGCTGTTTTTT.

This CDR3 is CASTLAGGRYNEQFF. Here the CDR3 DNA reads TGTGCCAGCACCTTAGCGGGGGGACGATACAATGAGCAGTTCTTC. V usage is TRBV27 and J usage is TRBJ2-1; TRBD2 matches 10 bases. The CDR3 totals 15 residues. Germline assignment: CDR1 MNHEY and CDR2 SMNVEV (reference sequence). J lost 4 bases, V lost 7 bases, and 7 bases had no gene match.

The chain links TRBV3-1 (or the pseudogene TRBV3-2) to TRBJ1-2; 8 nucleotides agree with TRBD1. Germline CDR1 LGHDT, CDR2 YNNKEL (reference sequence). This CDR3 contains 14 residues. The junction had 4 bases not matched to a gene; V was cut back by 4 bases and J by 3 bases. As DNA, the CDR3 is TGTGCCAGCAGCCGGACAGGGCCTCACTATGGCTACACCTTC. Amino acids: CASSRTGPHYGYTF.

This chain joins TRBV4-2 and TRBJ1-3, with a possible D match to TRBD1 (5 bases). The CDR3 covers 15 residues. Trimming removed 0 bases at V and 2 bases at J, with 8 bases between. Germline lookup yields CDR1 LGHNA and CDR2 YNFKEQ. CDR3 sequence: CASSQDTGPGNTIYF. In DNA form, the CDR3 reads TGTGCCAGCAGCCAAGACACAGGACCTGGAAACACCATATATTTT.

This clone was counted between two and nine times. The rearrangement uses TRBV6-5 and TRBJ1-6; possible D gene TRBD1, 5 bases. V shed 4 bases and J shed 4 bases, with 14 bases lying between them. The length of the CDR3 is 16 residues. Germline loops: CDR1 MNHEY, CDR2 SVGAGI. The CDR3 DNA follows: TGTGCCAGCAGTTCTCGAGTACAGGATTATAATTCACCCCTCCACTTT. This encodes CASSSRVQDYNSPLHF.

The rearrangement links TRBV5-1 to TRBJ2-5; a possible D gene is TRBD1 (5 bases). V was shortened by 1 base and J by 2 bases, with 12 bases between the two germline ends. CDR3 size: 15 residues. Germline V CDR1 and CDR2: SGHRS, YFSETQ. CDR3 loop: CASSLNTQVQETQYF. In DNA form, the CDR3 reads TGCGCCAGCAGCTTGAACACACAGGTACAAGAGACCCAGTACTTC.

This rearrangement joins TRBV18 to TRBJ2-7; 9 positions agree with TRBD1. From germline, CDR1 is KGHSH and CDR2 LQKENI. The CDR3 is 15 amino acids. The ends lost 1 base at V and 5 bases at J; junction bases unmatched: 6. The DNA for the CDR3 is TGTGCCAGCTCACCACAACAGGGGGCGCAGAACGAGCAGTACTTC. It translates to CASSPQQGAQNEQYF.

V gene TRBV5-1 combines with J gene TRBJ2-3; 7 nucleotides match TRBD1. The V gene's germline CDR1 is SGHRS and CDR2 YFSETQ. The V segment lost 5 bases and the J segment 4 bases; nucleotides outside the gene matches: 10. The CDR3 extends over 15 amino acids. For the CDR3, the DNA is TGCGCCAGCAGTATCGGACAGGCTCGTCCAGATACGCAGTATTTT. It is translated as CASSIGQARPDTQYF.

This clone was counted a few times. The J gene is TRBJ1-6, the V gene TRBV2, with TRBD1 as a possible D gene (5 bases). Trimming removed 0 bases from V and 10 bases from J, with 7 bases in between. This CDR3 spans 13 amino acids. The germline gives CDR1 SNHLY, CDR2 FYNNEI. The CDR3 nucleotides read TGTGCCAGCAGTGAAGCGGGGCGCTCACCCCTCCACTTT. As protein: CASSEAGRSPLHF.

This chain joins TRBV12-5 and TRBJ1-6, with a weak D call TRBD1 (5 bases). The CDR3 length is 14 residues. Germline lookup yields CDR1 LGHNT and CDR2 FRNRAP. With 2 bases removed from V and 6 bases from J, the gap between germline ends came to 8 bases. In DNA form, the CDR3 reads TGTGCTAGTGGTTTGCAGGGTCCTAATTCACCCCTCCACTTT. It translates to CASGLQGPNSPLHF.

The gene calls are TRBV19 and TRBJ2-4, with a possible D match to TRBD2 (7 bases). Trimming cost V 2 bases and J 7 bases, with 15 bases left between them. The CDR3 extends over 15 amino acids. The V gene's germline CDR1 is LNHDA and CDR2 SQIVND (reference sequence). The CDR3: CASSILAGAVNIQYF. CDR3 sequence (DNA): TGTGCCAGTAGTATACTGGCGGGGGCTGTGAACATTCAGTACTTC.